This paragraph reports one T cell receptor (beta chain). These data originate in a study of blood T cell repertoires in COVID-19. Sequencing used immunoSEQ multiplex PCR; TCRdb keeps in-frame clones, though not all of them. The sample has about 400,000 clones, 70% to 90% seen once. This receptor was taken from a woman aged 40 to 55 with acute COVID-19. Material: PBMCs or T cells enriched from blood (not recorded which).

This CDR3 is CATSDRGRNTGELFF. The CDR3 DNA sequence: TGTGCCACCAGTGACAGGGGCAGAAACACCGGGGAGCTGTTTTTT. This chain uses TRBV24-1 with TRBJ2-2; D is possibly TRBD1 (6 bases). Trimming shortened V by 4 bases and J by 2 bases, and 10 bases separated the two germline ends. Germline CDR1 KGHDR, CDR2 SFDVKD. The CDR3 loop spans 15 amino acids.